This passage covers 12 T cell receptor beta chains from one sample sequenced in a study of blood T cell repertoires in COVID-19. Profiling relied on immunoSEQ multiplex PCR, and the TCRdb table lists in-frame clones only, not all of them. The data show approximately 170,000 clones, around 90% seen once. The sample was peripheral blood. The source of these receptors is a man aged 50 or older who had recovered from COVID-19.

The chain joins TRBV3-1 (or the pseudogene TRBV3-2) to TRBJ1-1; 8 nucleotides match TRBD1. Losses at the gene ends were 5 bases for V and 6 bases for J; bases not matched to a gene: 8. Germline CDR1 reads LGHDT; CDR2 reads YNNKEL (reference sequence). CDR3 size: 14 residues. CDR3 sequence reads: CASSGSGGAAEAFF. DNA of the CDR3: TGTGCCAGCAGCGGGTCAGGGGGCGCAGCTGAAGCTTTCTTT.

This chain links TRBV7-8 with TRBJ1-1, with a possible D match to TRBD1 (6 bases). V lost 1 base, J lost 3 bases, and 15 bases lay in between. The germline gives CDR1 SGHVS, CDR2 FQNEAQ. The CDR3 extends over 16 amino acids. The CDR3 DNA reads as TGTGCCAGCAGCTTAGGGGACACTCCAGGGGACACTGAAGCTTTCTTT. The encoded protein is CASSLGDTPGDTEAFF.

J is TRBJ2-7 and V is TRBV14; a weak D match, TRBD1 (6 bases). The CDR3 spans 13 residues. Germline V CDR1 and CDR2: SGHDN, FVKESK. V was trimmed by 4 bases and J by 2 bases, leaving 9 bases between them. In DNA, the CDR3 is TGTGCCAGCAGCCCCACAGGGCCCTACGAGCAGTACTTC. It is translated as CASSPTGPYEQYF.

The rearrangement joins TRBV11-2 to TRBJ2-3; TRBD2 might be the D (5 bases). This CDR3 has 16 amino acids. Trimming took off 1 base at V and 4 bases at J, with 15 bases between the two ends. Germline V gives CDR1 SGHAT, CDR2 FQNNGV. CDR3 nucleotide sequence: TGTGCCAGCAGCTTAGGTATGAGGGCTAAGCCAGATACGCAGTATTTT. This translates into CASSLGMRAKPDTQYF.

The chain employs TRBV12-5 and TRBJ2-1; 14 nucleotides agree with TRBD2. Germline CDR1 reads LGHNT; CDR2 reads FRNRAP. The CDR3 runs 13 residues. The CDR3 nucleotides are TGTGGATCCGGGACTAGCGGGAGAGAAGAGCAGTTCTTC. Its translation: CGSGTSGREEQFF.

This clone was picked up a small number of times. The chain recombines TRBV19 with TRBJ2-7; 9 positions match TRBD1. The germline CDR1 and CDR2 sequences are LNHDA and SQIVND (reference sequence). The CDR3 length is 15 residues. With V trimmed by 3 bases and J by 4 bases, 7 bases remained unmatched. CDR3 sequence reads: CASSIKGQGKYEQYF. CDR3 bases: TGTGCCAGTAGTATTAAAGGACAGGGGAAGTACGAGCAGTACTTC.

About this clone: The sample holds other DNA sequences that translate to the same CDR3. The CDR3: CASSRQGRETQYF. CDR3 bases: TGTGCCAGCAGCCGACAGGGGAGAGAGACCCAGTACTTC. The chain joins TRBV2 to TRBJ2-5; 8 nucleotides line up with TRBD1. J was trimmed by 4 bases and V by 6 bases; bases with no gene match: 4. Germline loops: CDR1 SNHLY, CDR2 FYNNEI. The CDR3 length is 13 residues. The variable domain in full, with the rest retrieved from reference TRBV2 and TRBJ2-5, is EPEVTQTPSHQVTQMGQEVILRCVPISNHLYFYWYRQILGQKVEFLVSFYNNEISEKSEIFDDQFSVERPDGSNFTLKIRSTKLEDSAMYFCASSRQGRETQYFGPGTRLLVL.

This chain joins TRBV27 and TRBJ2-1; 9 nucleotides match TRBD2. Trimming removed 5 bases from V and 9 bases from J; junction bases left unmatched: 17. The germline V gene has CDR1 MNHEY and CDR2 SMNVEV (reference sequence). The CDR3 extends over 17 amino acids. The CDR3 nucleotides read TGTGCCAGCAGTCGACCCGGATTAGCGGGGGTACAAGGTGAGCAGTTCTTC. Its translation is CASSRPGLAGVQGEQFF.

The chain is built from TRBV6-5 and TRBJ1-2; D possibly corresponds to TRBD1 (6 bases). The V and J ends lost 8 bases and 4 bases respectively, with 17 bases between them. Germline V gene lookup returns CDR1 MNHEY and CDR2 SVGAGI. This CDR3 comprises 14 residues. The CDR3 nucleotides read TGTGCCAGCGGAGCCAAGACAGGATCCTATGGCTACACCTTC. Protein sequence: CASGAKTGSYGYTF.

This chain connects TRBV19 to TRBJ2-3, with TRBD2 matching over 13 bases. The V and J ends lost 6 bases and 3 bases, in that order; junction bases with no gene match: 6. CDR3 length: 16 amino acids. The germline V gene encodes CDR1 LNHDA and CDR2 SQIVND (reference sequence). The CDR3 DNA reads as TGTGCCAGTAGGACAACTAGCGGGGGGGCAACAGATACGCAGTATTTT. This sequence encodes CASRTTSGGATDTQYF.

The CDR3 sequence is CASSLRQATDTQYF. DNA for the CDR3: TGTGCCAGCAGCTTAAGACAGGCCACAGATACGCAGTATTTT. The chain combines TRBV7-2 with TRBJ2-3; weak D call: TRBD1 (6 bases). The V gene lost 2 bases and the J gene lost 2 bases, with 8 bases spanning the gap. Germline CDR1 and CDR2: SGHTA and FQGNSA. CDR3 length: 14 amino acids.

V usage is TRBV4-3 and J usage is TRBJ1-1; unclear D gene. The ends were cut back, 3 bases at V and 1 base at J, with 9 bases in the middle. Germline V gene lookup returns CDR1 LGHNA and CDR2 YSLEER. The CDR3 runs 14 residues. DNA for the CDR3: TGCGCCAGCAGCCAGGTTCTATGGAACACTGAAGCTTTCTTT. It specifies CASSQVLWNTEAFF.